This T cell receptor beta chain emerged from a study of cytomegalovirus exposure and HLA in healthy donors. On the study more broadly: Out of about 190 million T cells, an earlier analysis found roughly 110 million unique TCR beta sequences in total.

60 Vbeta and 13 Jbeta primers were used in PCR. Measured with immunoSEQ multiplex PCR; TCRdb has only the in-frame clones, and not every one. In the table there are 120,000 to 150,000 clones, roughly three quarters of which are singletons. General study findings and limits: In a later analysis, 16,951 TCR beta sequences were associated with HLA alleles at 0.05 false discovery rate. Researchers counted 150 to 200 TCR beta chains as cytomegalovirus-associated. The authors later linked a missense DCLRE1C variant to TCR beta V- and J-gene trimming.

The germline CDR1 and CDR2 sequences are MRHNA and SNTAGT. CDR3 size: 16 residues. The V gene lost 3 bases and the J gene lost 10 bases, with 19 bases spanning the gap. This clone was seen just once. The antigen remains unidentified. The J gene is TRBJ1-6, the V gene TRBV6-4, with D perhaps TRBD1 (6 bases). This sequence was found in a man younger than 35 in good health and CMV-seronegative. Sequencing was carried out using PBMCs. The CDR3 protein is CASSETEAGAGSPLHF. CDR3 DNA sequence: TGTGCCAGCAGTGAAACCGAGGCAGGGGCAGGGTCACCCCTCCACTTT.